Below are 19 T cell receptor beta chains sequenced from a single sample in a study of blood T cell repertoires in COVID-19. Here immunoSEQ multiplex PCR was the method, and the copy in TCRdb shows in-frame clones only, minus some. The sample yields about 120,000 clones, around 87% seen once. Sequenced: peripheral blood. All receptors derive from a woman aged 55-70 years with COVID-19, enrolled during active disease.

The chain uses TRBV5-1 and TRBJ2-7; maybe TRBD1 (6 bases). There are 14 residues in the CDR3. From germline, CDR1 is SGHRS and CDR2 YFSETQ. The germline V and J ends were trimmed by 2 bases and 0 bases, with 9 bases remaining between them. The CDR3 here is CASSFQGSSYEQYF. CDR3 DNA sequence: TGCGCCAGCAGCTTTCAGGGGTCCTCCTACGAGCAGTACTTC.

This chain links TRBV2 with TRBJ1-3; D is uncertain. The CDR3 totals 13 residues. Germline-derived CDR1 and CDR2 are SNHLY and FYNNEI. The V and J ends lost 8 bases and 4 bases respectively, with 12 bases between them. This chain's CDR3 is CASRLETGNTIYF. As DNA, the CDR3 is TGTGCCAGCCGATTGGAGACCGGAAACACCATATATTTT.

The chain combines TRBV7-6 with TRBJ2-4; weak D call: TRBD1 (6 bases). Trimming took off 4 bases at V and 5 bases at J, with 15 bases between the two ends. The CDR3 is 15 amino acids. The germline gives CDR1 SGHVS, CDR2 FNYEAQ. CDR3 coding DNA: TGTGCCAGCAGCTCGCTTTTAGAGGGGGAAAACATTCAGTACTTC. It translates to CASSSLLEGENIQYF.

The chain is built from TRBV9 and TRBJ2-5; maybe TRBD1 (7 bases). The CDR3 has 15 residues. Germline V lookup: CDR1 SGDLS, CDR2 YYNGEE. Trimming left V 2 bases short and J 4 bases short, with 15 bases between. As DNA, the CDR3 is TGTGCCAGCAGCGTGTCGAGACAGGGAGGAGAGACCCAGTACTTC. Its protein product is CASSVSRQGGETQYF.

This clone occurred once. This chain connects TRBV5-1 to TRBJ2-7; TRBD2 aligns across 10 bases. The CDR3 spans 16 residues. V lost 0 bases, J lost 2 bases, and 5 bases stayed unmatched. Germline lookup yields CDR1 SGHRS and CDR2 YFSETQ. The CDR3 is CASSLAVLAGPYEQYF. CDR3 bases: TGCGCCAGCAGCTTGGCCGTACTAGCGGGGCCCTACGAGCAGTACTTC.

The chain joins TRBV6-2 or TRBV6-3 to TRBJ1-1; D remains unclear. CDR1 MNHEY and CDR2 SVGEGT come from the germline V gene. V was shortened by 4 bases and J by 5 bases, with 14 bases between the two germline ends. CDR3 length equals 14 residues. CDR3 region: CASSSTGLVTEAFF. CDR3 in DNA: TGTGCCAGCAGTTCCACTGGACTGGTAACTGAAGCTTTCTTT.

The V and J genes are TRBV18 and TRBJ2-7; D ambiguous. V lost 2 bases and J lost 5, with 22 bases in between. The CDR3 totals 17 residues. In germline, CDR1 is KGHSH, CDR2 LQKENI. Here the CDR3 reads CASSPVFPGARSHEQYF. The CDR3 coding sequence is TGTGCCAGCTCACCAGTATTTCCTGGCGCTAGGTCCCACGAGCAGTACTTC.

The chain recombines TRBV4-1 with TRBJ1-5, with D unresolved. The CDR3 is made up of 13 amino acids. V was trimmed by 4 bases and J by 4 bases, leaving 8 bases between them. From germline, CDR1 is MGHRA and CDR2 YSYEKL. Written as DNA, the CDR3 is TGCGCCAGCAGCCTTCTCAGGAATCAGCCCCAGCATTTT. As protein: CASSLLRNQPQHF.

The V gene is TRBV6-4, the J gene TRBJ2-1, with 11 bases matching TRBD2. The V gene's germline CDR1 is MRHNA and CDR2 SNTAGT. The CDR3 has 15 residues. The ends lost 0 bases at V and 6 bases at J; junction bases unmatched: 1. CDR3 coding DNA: TGTGCCAGCAGTGACTCTAGCGGGGGGGCCAATGAGCAGTTCTTC. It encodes CASSDSSGGANEQFF.

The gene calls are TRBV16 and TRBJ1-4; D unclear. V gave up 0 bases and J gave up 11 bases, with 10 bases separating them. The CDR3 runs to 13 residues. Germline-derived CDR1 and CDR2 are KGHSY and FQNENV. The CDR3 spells CASSQSMAPKLFF. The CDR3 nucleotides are TGTGCCAGCAGCCAATCGATGGCCCCCAAACTGTTTTTT.

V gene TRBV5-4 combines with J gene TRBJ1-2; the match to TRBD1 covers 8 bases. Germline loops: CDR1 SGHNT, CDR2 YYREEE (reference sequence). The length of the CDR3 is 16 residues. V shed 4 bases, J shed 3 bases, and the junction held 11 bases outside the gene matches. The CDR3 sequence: CASSIGTGQGHYGYTF. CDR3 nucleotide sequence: TGTGCCAGCAGCATCGGGACAGGTCAGGGGCACTATGGCTACACCTTC.

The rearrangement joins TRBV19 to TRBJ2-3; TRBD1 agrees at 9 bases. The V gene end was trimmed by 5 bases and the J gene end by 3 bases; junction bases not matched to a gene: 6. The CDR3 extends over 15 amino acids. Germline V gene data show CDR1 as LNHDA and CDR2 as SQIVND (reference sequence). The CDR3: CASSLGQGRTDTQYF. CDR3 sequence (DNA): TGTGCCAGTAGTCTCGGACAGGGGAGGACAGATACGCAGTATTTT.

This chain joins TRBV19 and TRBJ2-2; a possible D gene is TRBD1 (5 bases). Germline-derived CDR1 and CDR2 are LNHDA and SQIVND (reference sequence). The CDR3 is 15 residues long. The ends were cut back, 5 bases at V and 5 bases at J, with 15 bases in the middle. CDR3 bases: TGTGCCAGTAGTTCCCAGGGTACGCGTACCGGGGAGCTGTTTTTT. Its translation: CASSSQGTRTGELFF.

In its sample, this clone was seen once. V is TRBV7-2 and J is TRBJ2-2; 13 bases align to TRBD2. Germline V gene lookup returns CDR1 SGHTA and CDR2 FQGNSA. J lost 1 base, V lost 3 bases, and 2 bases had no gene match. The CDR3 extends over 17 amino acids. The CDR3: CASSFGLAGVNTGELFF. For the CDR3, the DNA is TGTGCCAGCAGCTTCGGACTAGCGGGGGTGAACACCGGGGAGCTGTTTTTT.

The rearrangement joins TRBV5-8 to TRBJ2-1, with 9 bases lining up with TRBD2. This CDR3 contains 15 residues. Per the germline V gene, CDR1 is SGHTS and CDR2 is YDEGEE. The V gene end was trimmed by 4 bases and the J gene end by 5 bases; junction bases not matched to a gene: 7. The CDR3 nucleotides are TGTGCCAGCAGCCGCGGGGGGGGTCCCAACAATGAGCAGTTCTTC. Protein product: CASSRGGGPNNEQFF.

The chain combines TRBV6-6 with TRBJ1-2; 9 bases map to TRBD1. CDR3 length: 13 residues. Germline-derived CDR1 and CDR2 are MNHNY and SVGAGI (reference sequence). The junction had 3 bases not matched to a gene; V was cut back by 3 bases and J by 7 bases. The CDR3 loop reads CASSYTGGSGYTF. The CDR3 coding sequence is TGTGCCAGCAGTTATACAGGGGGCTCTGGCTACACCTTC.

CDR3 sequence (DNA): TGTGCCAGCAGCCTCCACAATGAAGCTTTCTTT. Its protein is CASSLHNEAFF. The V gene is TRBV7-8, the J gene TRBJ1-1; D is unclear. Between the trimmed V and J ends, which lost 5 bases and 7 bases, there was a span of 8 bases. Germline lookup yields CDR1 SGHVS and CDR2 FQNEAQ. This CDR3 contains 11 residues. The full variable domain, in which reference TRBV7-8 and TRBJ1-1 provide the parts outside the CDR3, is GAGVSQSPRYKVAKRGQDVALRCDPISGHVSLFWYQQALGQGPEFLTYFQNEAQLDKSGLPSDRFFAERPEGSVSTLKIQRTQQEDSAVYLCASSLHNEAFFGQGTRLTVV.

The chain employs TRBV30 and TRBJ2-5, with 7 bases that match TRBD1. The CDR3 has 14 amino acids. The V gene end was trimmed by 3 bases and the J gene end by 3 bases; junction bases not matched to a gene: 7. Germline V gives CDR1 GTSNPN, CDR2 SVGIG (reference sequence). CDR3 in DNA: TGTGCCTGGAGGGCTGGACAGGCTAAAGAGACCCAGTACTTC. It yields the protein CAWRAGQAKETQYF.

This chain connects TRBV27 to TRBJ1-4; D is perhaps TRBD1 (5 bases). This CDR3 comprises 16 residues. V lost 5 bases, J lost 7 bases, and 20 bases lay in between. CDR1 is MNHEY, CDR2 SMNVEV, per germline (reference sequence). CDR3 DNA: TGTGCCAGCAGTCTCCGGTTTGGGGGGGGGTCTGAAAAACTGTTTTTT. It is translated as CASSLRFGGGSEKLFF.